The 10 T cell receptor beta chains in this list originate from one sample, sequenced in a study of blood T cell repertoires in COVID-19. This table comes from immunoSEQ multiplex PCR, and its TCRdb copy is limited to in-frame clones, with some not included. The table includes under 200,000 clones, 70% to 90% detected once. Source material: peripheral blood. Source of these receptors: a man in his forties with acute or convalescent COVID-19.

The V call is TRBV18, the J call TRBJ2-5; possibly TRBD2 for D (5 bases). Trimming shortened V by 5 bases and J by 1 base, and 11 bases separated the two germline ends. The CDR3 totals 14 residues. Germline values: CDR1 KGHSH, CDR2 LQKENI. The CDR3 loop is CASSSREGQETQYF. DNA for the CDR3: TGTGCCAGCTCATCACGTGAGGGCCAAGAGACCCAGTACTTC.

This clone was seen only once. V is TRBV3-1 (or the pseudogene TRBV3-2) and J is TRBJ1-6, with D maybe TRBD1 (5 bases). CDR1 is LGHDT, CDR2 YNNKEL, per germline (reference sequence). The germline V and J ends were trimmed by 5 bases and 9 bases, with 14 bases remaining between them. The CDR3 contains 14 residues. CDR3 coding DNA: TGTGCCAGCAGCGTTCAACCCGGGGGTTCACCCCTCCACTTT. Encoded protein: CASSVQPGGSPLHF.

This rearrangement joins TRBV7-2 to TRBJ2-2, with 10 bases matching TRBD2. Germline V CDR1 and CDR2: SGHTA, FQGNSA. This CDR3 contains 17 residues. V shed 6 bases and J 7 bases; nucleotides not matched to a gene: 14. The CDR3, as DNA: TGTGCCAGCAGTACTTTAGCGGGGGGCCGAACGGGCGGGGAGCTGTTTTTT. Protein sequence: CASSTLAGGRTGGELFF.

This sequence joins TRBV15 and TRBJ1-3, with 11 bases aligning to TRBD1. Per the germline V gene, CDR1 is LNHNV and CDR2 is YYDKDF (reference sequence). The CDR3 length is 15 residues. With 3 bases clipped from V and 4 bases from J, the junction kept 2 bases outside the gene matches. The CDR3 is CATSRDRGQGNTIYF. CDR3 bases: TGTGCCACCAGCAGGGACAGGGGGCAGGGAAACACCATATATTTT.

V gene TRBV3-1 (or the pseudogene TRBV3-2) combines with J gene TRBJ2-1, with TRBD2 as a possible D gene (7 bases). Trimming stripped 0 bases from V and 7 bases from J, with 16 bases between. This CDR3 has 16 residues. Germline CDR1 and CDR2: LGHDT and YNNKEL (reference sequence). In DNA, the CDR3 is TGTGCCAGCAGCCAAGATCTGGGGGGGGGCAGGAATGAGCAGTTCTTC. Amino acids: CASSQDLGGGRNEQFF.

V gene TRBV5-1 combines with J gene TRBJ1-2; D is unclear. The V gene's germline CDR1 is SGHRS and CDR2 YFSETQ. The CDR3 contains 14 residues. V dropped 0 bases and J dropped 2 bases, with 8 bases sitting between them. The CDR3 DNA reads as TGCGCCAGCAGCTTGGATGTCGTAAACTATGGCTACACCTTC. Translation: CASSLDVVNYGYTF.

The sample holds one count of this clone. The J gene is TRBJ1-1, the V gene TRBV23-1; the D gene is possibly TRBD1 (5 bases). TRBV23-1 counts as an open reading frame of uncertain function. With 10 bases removed from V and 5 bases from J, the gap between germline ends came to 11 bases. The CDR3 has 11 amino acids. The CDR3 region is CAKGNWTEAFF. The CDR3 DNA follows: TGCGCCAAGGGGAATTGGACTGAAGCTTTCTTT.

V is TRBV9 and J is TRBJ2-3; no definite D call. Germline V lookup: CDR1 SGDLS, CDR2 YYNGEE. V lost 0 bases, J lost 6 bases, and 8 bases lay in between. The length of the CDR3 is 13 residues. The CDR3 spells CASSVETPDTQYF. Written as DNA, the CDR3 is TGTGCCAGCAGCGTAGAGACACCGGATACGCAGTATTTT.

The chain links TRBV2 to TRBJ2-2; perhaps TRBD1 as D (6 bases). V was clipped by 9 bases and J by 4 bases, with 15 bases between them. The CDR3 runs 14 residues. The germline CDR1 and CDR2 sequences are SNHLY and FYNNEI. The DNA of the CDR3 is TGTGCCAGTAAATCGACAGGTCCCACCGGGGAGCTGTTTTTT. Protein sequence: CASKSTGPTGELFF.

The CDR3 DNA sequence: TGTGCCACCAGTGACTCGACTAGCGGGGATATCCTAGAGACCCAGTACTTC. This translates into CATSDSTSGDILETQYF. The V call is TRBV24-1, the J call TRBJ2-5; 11 nucleotides line up with TRBD2. With V trimmed by 4 bases and J by 4 bases, 10 bases remained unmatched. CDR3 size: 17 residues. Germline CDR1 and CDR2: KGHDR and SFDVKD.